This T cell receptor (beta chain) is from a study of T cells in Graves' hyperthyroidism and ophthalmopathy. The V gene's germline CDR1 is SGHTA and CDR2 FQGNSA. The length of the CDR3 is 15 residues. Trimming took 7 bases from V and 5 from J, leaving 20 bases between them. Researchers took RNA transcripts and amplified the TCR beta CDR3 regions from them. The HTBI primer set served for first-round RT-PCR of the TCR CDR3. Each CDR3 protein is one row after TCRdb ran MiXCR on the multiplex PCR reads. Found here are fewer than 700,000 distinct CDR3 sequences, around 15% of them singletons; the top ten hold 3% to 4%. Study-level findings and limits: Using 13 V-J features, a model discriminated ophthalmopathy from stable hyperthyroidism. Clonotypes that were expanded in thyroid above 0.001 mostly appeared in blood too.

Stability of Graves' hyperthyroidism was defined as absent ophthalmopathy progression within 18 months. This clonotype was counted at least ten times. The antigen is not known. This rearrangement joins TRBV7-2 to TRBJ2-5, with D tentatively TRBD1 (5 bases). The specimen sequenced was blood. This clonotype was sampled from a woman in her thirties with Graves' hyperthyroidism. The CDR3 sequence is CASNPMGQTGETQYF. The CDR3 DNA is TGTGCCAGCAACCCTATGGGGCAGACCGGGGAGACCCAGTACTTC.